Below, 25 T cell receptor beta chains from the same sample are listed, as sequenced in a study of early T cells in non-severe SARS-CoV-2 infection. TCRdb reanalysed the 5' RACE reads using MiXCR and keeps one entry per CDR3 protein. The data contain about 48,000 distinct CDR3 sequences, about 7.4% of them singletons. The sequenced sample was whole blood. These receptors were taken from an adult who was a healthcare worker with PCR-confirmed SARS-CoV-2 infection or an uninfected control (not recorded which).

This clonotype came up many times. The CDR3 coding sequence is TGTGCCATCAGCCCGACAGGTATCAATCAGCCCCAGCATTTT. This codes for CAISPTGINQPQHF. The V gene is TRBV10-3, the J gene TRBJ1-5; TRBD1 is a possible D gene (6 bases). The CDR3 is made up of 14 amino acids. Trimming left V 6 bases short and J 3 bases short, with 12 bases between. Germline values: CDR1 ENHRY, CDR2 SYGVKD.

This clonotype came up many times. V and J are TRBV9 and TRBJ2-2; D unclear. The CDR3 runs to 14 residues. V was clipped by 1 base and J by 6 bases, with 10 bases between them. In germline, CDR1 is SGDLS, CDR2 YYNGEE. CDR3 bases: TGTGCCAGCAGCGTAAGGAAAGCGCCCGGGGAGCTGTTTTTT. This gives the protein CASSVRKAPGELFF.

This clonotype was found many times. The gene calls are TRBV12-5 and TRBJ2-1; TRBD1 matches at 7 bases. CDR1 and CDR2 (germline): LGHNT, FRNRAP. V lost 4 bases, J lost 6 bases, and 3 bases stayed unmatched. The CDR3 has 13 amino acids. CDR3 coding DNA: TGTGCTAGTGGTTCGGACAGGTTCAATGAGCAGTTCTTC. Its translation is CASGSDRFNEQFF.

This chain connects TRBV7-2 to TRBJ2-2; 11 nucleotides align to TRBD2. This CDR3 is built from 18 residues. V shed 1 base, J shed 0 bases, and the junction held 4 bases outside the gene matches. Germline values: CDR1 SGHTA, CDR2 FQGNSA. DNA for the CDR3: TGTGCCAGCAGCTTAGATTCTAGCGGGGGGACGAACACCGGGGAGCTGTTTTTT. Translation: CASSLDSSGGTNTGELFF.

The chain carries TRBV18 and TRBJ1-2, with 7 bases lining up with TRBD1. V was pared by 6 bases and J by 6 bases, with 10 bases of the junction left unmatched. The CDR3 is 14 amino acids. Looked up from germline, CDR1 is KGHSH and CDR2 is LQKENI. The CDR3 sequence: CASSLTETGNGYTF. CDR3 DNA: TGTGCCAGCTCTCTTACCGAGACAGGGAATGGCTACACCTTC. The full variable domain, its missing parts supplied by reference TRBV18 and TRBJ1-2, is NAGVMQNPRHLVRRRGQEARLRCSPMKGHSHVYWYRQLPEEGLKFMVYLQKENIIDESGMPKERFSAEFPKEGPSILRIQQVVRGDSAAYFCASSLTETGNGYTFGSGTRLTVV.

The CDR3 nucleotides are TGTGCCAGCAGCTTAAGAGCCGGGGACAGCTTGGTCGGTATCGGTGACAATGAGCAGTTCTTC. Its protein product is CASSLRAGDSLVGIGDNEQFF. The genes are TRBV11-2 and TRBJ2-1, with TRBD1 matching over 7 bases. The CDR3 runs 21 residues. Germline trimming cut 2 bases from V and 5 bases from J; bases unmatched to any gene: 24. Germline CDR1 reads SGHAT; CDR2 reads FQNNGV.

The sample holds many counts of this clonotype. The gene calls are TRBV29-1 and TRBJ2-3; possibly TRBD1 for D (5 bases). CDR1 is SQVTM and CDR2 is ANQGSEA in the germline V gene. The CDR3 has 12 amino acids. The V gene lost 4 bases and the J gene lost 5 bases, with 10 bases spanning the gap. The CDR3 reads CSVVGALDTQYF. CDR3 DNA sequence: TGCAGCGTTGTTGGGGCACTAGATACGCAGTATTTT.

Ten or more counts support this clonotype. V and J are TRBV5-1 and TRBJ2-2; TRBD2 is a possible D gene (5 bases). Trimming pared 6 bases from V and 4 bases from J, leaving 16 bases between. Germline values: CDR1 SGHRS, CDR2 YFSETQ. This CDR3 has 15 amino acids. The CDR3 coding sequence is TGCGCCAGCACCCTTGGGAGCGGTTTCACCGGGGAGCTGTTTTTT. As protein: CASTLGSGFTGELFF.

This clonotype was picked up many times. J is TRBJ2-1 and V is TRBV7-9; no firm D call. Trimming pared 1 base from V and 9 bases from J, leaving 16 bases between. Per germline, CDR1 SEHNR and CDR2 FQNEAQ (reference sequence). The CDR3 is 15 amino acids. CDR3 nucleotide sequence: TGTGCCAGCAGCTTAGTATCGGTTGGGGTATCTGAGCAGTTCTTC. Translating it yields CASSLVSVGVSEQFF.

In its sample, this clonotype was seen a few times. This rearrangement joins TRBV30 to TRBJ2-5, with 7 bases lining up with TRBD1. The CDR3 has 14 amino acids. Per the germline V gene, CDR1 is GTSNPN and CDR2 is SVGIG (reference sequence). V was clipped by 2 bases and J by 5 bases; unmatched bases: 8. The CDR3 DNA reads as TGTGCCTGGAGTTCTGACAGGGACCGGGAGACCCAGTACTTC. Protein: CAWSSDRDRETQYF.

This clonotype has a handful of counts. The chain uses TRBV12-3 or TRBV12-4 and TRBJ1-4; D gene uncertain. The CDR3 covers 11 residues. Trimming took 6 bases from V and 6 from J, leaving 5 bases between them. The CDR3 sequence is CASREDEKLFF. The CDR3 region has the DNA TGTGCCAGCAGGGAGGATGAAAAACTGTTTTTT.

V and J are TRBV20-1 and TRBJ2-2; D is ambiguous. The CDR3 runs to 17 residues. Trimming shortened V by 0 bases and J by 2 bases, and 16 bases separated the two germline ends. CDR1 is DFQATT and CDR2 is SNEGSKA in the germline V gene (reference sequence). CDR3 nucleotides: TGCAGTGCTAGAGATTTTGAGACCCAGGTCAACACCGGGGAGCTGTTTTTT. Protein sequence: CSARDFETQVNTGELFF.

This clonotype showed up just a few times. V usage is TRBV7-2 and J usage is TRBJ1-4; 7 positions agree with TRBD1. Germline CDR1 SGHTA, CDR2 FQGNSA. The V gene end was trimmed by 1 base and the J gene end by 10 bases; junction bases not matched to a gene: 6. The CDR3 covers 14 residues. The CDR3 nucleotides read TGTGCCAGCAGCTTAGGACAGGGTTTCTTAAAACTGTTTTTT. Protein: CASSLGQGFLKLFF.

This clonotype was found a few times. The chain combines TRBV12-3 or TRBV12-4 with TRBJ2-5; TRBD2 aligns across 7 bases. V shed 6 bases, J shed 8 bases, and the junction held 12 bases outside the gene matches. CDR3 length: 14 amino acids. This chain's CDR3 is CASRDSGFPDTQYF. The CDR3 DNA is TGTGCCAGCAGGGATAGCGGGTTTCCCGACACCCAGTACTTC.

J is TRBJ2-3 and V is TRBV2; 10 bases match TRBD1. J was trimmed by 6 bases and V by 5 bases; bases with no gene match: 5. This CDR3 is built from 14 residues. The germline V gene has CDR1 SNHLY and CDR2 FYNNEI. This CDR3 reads CASSLTGGKDTQYF. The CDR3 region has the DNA TGTGCCAGCAGTCTGACAGGGGGCAAGGATACGCAGTATTTT.

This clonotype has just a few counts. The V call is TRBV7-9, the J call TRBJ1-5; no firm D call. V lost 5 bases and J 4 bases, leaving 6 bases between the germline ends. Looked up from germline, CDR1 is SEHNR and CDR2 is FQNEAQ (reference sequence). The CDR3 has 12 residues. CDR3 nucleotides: TGTGCCAGCAGCACCCCTAATCAGCCCCAGCATTTT. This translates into CASSTPNQPQHF.

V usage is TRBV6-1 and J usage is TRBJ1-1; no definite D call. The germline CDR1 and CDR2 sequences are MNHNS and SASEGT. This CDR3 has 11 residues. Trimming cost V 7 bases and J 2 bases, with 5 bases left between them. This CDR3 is CASTGNTEAFF. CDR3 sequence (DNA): TGTGCCAGCACCGGCAACACTGAAGCTTTCTTT.

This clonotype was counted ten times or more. CDR3 residues: CAISESMGLEETQYF. The DNA for the CDR3 is TGTGCCATCAGTGAGTCGATGGGACTAGAAGAGACCCAGTACTTC. The rearrangement joins TRBV10-3 to TRBJ2-5; 8 bases fit TRBD2. This CDR3 is 15 amino acids long. Germline-derived CDR1 and CDR2 are ENHRY and SYGVKD. After removal of 0 bases from V and 3 bases from J, the junction contained 3 bases not matched to a gene.

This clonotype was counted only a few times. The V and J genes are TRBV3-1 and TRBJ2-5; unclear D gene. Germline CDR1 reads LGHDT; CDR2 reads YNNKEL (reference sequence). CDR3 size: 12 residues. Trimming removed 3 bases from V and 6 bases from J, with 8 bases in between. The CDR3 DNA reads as TGTGCCAGCAGCCAGGCAAAAAAGACCCAGTACTTC. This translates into CASSQAKKTQYF.

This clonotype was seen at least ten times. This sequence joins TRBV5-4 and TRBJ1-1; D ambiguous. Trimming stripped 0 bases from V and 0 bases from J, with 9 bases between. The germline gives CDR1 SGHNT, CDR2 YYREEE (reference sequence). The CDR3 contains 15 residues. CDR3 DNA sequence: TGTGCCAGCAGCTTGGCCCGGAGCATGAACACTGAAGCTTTCTTT. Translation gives CASSLARSMNTEAFF.

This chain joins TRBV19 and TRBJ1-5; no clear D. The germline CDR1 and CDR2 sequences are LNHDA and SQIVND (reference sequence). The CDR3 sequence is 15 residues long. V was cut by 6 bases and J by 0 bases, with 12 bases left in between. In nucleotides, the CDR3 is TGTGCCAGTAGGCTGGACGGTTATAGCAATCAGCCCCAGCATTTT. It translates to CASRLDGYSNQPQHF.

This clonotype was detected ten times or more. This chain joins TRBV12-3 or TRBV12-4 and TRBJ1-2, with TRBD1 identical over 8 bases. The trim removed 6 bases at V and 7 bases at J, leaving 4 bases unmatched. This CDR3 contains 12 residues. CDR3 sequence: CASSPGQGGYTF. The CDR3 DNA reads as TGTGCCAGCAGCCCCGGACAGGGTGGCTACACCTTC.

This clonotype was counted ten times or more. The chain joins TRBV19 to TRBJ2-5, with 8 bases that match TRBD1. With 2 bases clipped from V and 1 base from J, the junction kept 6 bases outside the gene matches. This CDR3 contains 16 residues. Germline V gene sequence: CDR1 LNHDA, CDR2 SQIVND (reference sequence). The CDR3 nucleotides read TGTGCCAGTAGTATACGGACAGGGAGAGGCCAAGAGACCCAGTACTTC. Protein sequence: CASSIRTGRGQETQYF.

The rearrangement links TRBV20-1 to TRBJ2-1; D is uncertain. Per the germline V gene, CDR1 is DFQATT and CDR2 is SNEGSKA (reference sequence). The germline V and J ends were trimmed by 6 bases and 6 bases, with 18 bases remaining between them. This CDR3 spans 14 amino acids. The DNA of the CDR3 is TGCAGTGCCCCCTCTGGAAGAGCCCCCAATGAGCAGTTCTTC. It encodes CSAPSGRAPNEQFF.

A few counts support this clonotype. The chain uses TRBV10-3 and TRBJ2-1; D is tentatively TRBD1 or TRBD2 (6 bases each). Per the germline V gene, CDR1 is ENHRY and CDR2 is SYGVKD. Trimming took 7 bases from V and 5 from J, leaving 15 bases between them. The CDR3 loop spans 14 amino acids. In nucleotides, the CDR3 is TGTGCCATCAATACGGGGGCGCGGGACAATGAGCAGTTCTTC. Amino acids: CAINTGARDNEQFF.